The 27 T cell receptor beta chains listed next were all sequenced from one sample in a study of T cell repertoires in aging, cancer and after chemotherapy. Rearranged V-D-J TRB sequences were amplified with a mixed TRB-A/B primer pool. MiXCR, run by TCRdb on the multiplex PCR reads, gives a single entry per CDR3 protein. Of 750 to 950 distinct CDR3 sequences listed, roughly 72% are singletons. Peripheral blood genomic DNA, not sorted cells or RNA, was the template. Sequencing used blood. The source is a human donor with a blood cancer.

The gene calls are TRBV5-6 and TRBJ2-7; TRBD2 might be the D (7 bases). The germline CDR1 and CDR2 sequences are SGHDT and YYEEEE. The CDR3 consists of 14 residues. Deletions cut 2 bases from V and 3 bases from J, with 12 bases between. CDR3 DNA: TGTGCCAGCAGCTTAGGGGGGGTCAACTACGAGCAGTACTTC. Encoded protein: CASSLGGVNYEQYF.

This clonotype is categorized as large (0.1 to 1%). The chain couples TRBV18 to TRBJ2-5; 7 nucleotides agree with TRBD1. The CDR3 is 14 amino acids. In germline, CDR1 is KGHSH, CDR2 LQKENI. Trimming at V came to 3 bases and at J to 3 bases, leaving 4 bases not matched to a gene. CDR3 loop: CASSPLDREETQYF. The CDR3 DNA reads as TGTGCCAGCTCACCGCTTGACAGGGAAGAGACCCAGTACTTC.

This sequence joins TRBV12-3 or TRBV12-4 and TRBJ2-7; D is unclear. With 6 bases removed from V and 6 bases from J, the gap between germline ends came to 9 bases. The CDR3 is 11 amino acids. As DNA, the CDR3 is TGTGCCAGCAGGTGGTGGGGCGAGCAGTACTTC. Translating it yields CASRWWGEQYF.

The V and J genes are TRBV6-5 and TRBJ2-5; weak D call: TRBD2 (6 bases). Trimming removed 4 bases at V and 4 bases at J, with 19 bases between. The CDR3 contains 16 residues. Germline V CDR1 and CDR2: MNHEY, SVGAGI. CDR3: CASSFSRTWGGETQYF. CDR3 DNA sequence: TGTGCCAGCAGTTTCTCCCGGACTTGGGGAGGAGAGACCCAGTACTTC.

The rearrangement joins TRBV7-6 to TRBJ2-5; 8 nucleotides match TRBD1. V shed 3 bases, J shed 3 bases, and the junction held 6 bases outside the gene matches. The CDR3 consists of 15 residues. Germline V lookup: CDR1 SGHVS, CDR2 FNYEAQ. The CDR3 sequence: CASSFTSGGKETQYF. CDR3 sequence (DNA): TGTGCCAGCAGCTTCACCTCAGGGGGCAAAGAGACCCAGTACTTC.

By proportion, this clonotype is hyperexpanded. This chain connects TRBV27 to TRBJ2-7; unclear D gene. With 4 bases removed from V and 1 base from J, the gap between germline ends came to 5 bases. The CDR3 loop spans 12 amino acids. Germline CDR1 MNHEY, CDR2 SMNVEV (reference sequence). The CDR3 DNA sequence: TGTGCCAGCAGTTGTCCGTCCTACGAGCAGTACGTC. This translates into CASSCPSYEQYV.

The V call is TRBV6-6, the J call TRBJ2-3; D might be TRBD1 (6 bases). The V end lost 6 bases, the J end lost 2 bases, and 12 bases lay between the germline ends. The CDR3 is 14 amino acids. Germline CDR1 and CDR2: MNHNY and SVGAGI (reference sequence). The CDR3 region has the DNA TGTGCCAGCAGCCTTGGGGACACCACAGATACGCAGTATTTT. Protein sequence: CASSLGDTTDTQYF.

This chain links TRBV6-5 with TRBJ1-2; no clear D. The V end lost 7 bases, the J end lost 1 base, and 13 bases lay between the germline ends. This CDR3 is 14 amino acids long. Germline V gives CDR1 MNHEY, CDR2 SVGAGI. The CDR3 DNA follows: TGTGCCAGCACTTCCATTACGGTTAACTATGGCTACACCTTC. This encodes CASTSITVNYGYTF.

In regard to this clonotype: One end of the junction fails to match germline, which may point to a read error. The CDR3 nucleotides read TGTGCCAGCAGTTTTGGCACAGATACGCAGTTTTTT. Its protein product is CASSFGTDTQFF. The gene calls are TRBV12-3 or TRBV12-4 and TRBJ2-3; D is unclear. This CDR3 has 12 amino acids.

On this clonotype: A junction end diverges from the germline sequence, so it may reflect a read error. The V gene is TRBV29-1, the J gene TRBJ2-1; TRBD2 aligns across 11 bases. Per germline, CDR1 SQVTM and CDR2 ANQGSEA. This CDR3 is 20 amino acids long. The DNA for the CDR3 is TGCAGCGTTGCGGGCCCTGGGGTTAGCGGGGGGGGTTACTCCTACAAAGAGCAGTTCTTC. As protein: CSVAGPGVSGGGYSYKEQFF.

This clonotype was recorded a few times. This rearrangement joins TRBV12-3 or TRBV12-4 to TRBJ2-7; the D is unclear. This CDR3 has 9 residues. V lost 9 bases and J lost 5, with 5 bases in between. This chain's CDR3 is CASGNEQYF. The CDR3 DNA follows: TGTGCCAGTGGAAACGAGCAGTACTTC.

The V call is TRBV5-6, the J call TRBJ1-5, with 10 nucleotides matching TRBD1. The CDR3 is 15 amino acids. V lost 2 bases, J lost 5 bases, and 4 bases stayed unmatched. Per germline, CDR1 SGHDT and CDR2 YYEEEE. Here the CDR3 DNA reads TGTGCCAGCAGCTTCGGACAGGGGGGCTATCAGCCCCAGCATTTT. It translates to CASSFGQGGYQPQHF.

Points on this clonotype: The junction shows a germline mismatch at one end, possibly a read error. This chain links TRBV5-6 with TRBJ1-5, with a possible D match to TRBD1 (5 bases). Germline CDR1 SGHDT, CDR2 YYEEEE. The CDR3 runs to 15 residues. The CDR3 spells CARSLPGPTNQPQHF. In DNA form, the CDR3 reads TGTGCCAGAAGCTTACCGGGACCGACCAATCAGCCCCAGCATTTT.

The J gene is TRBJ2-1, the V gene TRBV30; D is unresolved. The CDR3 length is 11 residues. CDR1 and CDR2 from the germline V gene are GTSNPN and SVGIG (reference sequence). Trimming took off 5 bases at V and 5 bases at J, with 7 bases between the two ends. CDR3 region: CAWVENNEQFF. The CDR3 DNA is TGTGCCTGGGTGGAGAACAATGAGCAGTTCTTC.

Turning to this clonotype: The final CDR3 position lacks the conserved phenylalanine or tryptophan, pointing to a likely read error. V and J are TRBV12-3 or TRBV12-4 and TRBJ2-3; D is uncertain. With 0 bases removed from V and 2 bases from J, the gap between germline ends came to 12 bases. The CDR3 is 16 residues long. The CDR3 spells CASSLARGSVTDTQYL. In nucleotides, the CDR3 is TGTGCCAGCAGTTTAGCGCGAGGATCTGTCACAGATACGCAGTATTTA.

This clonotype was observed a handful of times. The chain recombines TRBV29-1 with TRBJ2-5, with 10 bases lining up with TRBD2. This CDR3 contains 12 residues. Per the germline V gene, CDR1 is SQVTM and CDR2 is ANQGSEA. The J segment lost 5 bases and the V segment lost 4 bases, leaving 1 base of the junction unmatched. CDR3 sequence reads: CSVGSGGETQYF. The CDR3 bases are TGCAGCGTTGGTAGCGGGGGGGAGACCCAGTACTTC.

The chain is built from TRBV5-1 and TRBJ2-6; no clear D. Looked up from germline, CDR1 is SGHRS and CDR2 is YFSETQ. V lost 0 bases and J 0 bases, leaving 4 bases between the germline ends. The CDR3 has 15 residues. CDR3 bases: TGCGCCAGCAGCTTGGGCAGCTCTGGGGCCAACGTCCTGACTTTC. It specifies CASSLGSSGANVLTF.

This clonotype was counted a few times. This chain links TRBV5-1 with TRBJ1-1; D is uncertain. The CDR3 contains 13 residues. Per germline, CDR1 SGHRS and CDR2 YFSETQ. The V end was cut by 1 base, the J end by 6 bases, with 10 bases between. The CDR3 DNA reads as TGCGCCAGCAGCTTGCCGGGAAGACCTGAAGCTTTCTTT. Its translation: CASSLPGRPEAFF.

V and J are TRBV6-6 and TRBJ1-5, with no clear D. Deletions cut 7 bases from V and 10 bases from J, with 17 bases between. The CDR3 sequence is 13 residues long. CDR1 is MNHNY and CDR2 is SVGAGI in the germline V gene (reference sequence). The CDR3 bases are TGTGCCAGCAACCCTGACCCAAGAGTACCCCAGCATTTT. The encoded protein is CASNPDPRVPQHF.

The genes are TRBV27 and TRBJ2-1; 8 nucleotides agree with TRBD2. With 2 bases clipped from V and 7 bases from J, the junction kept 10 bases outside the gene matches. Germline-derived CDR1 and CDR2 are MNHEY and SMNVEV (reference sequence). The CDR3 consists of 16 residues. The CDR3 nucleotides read TGTGCCAGCAGTTTAGGTACGGGGGGGTTCTGGAATGAGCAGTTCTTC. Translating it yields CASSLGTGGFWNEQFF.

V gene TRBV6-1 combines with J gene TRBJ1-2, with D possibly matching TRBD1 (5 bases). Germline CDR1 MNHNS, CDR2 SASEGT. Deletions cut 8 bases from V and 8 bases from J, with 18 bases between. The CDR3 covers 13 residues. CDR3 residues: CASGGWGYRGYTF. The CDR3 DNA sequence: TGTGCCAGCGGGGGGTGGGGGTACCGGGGCTACACCTTC.

In nucleotides, the CDR3 is TGTGCCATCAGACAGGGGGGGGTAGGCGATGAGCAGTTCTTC. It yields the protein CAIRQGGVGDEQFF. The genes are TRBV10-3 and TRBJ2-1; weak D call: TRBD1 (8 bases). Between the trimmed V and J ends, which lost 6 bases and 8 bases, there was a span of 17 bases. Germline values: CDR1 ENHRY, CDR2 SYGVKD. The CDR3 spans 14 residues.

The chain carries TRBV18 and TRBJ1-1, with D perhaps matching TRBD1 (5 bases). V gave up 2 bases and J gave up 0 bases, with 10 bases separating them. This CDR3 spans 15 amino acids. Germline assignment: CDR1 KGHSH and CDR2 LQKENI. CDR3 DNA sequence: TGTGCCAGCTCACCAACGAGGGGAATGAACACTGAAGCTTTCTTT. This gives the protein CASSPTRGMNTEAFF. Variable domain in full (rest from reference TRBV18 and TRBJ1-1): NAGVMQNPRHLVRRRGQEARLRCSPMKGHSHVYWYRQLPEEGLKFMVYLQKENIIDESGMPKERFSAEFPKEGPSILRIQQVVRGDSAAYFCASSPTRGMNTEAFFGQGTRLTVV.

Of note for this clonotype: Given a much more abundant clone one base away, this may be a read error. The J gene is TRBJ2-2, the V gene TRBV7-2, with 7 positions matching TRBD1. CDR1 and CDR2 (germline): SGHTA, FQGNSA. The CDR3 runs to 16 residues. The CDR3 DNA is TGTGCCAGCAGCGTTAGCCCGACAGGGTTCACCAGGGAGCTGTTTTTT. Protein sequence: CASSVSPTGFTRELFF.

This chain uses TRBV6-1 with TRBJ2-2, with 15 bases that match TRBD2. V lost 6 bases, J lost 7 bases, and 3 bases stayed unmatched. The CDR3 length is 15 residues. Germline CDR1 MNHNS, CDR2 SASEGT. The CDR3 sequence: CASRGTSGGIGELFF. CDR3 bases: TGTGCCAGCAGGGGGACTAGCGGGGGGATCGGGGAGCTGTTTTTT.

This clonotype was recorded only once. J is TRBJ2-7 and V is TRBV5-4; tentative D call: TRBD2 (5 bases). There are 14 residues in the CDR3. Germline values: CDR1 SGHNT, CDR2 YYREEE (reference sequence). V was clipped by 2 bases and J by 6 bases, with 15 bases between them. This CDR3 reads CASSFREQHGEQYF. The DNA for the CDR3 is TGTGCCAGCAGCTTCCGGGAACAACACGGCGAGCAGTACTTC.

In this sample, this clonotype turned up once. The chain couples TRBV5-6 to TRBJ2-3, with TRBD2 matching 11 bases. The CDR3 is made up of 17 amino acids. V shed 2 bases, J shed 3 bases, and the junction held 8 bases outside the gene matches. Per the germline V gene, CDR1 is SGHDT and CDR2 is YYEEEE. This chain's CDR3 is CASSFQTSGVGTDTQYF. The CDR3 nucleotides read TGTGCCAGCAGCTTTCAGACTAGCGGGGTCGGGACAGATACGCAGTATTTT.